The 16 T cell receptor beta chains listed next were all sequenced from one sample in a study of blood T cell repertoires in COVID-19. The protocol was immunoSEQ multiplex PCR, while the TCRdb copy is restricted to in-frame clones and leaves out a portion. The sample includes about 110,000 clones, just over 75% of them seen just once. The sample taken for sequencing was peripheral blood. The receptors shown here come from a woman older than 75 with acute or convalescent COVID-19.

CDR3 DNA: TGTGCCAGCAGTATTACAGGGGGGGATTCACCCCTCCACTTT. Translating it yields CASSITGGDSPLHF. The rearrangement links TRBV6-5 to TRBJ1-6, with 8 bases aligning to TRBD1. The CDR3 is 14 residues long. CDR1 and CDR2 (germline): MNHEY, SVGAGI. J gave up 8 bases and V 5 bases, and 5 bases lay outside the gene matches.

This CDR3 reads CASFSGGRNQPQHF. The CDR3 DNA sequence: TGTGCCAGCTTCTCGGGGGGCCGCAATCAGCCCCAGCATTTT. The chain couples TRBV28 to TRBJ1-5, with D tentatively TRBD1 (6 bases). The CDR3 covers 14 residues. V dropped 8 bases and J dropped 2 bases, with 13 bases sitting between them. From germline, CDR1 is MDHEN and CDR2 SYDVKM.

The chain uses TRBV10-3 and TRBJ1-2; TRBD1 matches 8 bases. Germline V lookup: CDR1 ENHRY, CDR2 SYGVKD. Trimming took 6 bases from V and 4 from J; bases not matched to a gene: 10. CDR3 length equals 15 residues. CDR3 DNA: TGTGCCATCAGGGCAGGGGACAGGACTTCCTATGGCTACACCTTC. Translated, it gives CAIRAGDRTSYGYTF.

This clone was counted a single time. This chain connects TRBV7-9 to TRBJ2-7; 9 bases match TRBD2. The CDR3 totals 16 residues. V was clipped by 4 bases and J by 3 bases; unmatched bases: 10. The germline CDR1 and CDR2 sequences are SEHNR and FQNEAQ (reference sequence). This chain's CDR3 is CASSSAAGLALYEQYF. CDR3 bases: TGTGCCAGCAGCTCGGCGGCGGGACTAGCCCTCTACGAGCAGTACTTC.

A single count supports this clone. This chain uses TRBV30 with TRBJ2-2; possibly TRBD1 for D (6 bases). Germline V gene lookup returns CDR1 GTSNPN and CDR2 SVGIG (reference sequence). The CDR3 runs 15 residues. V lost 8 bases, J lost 1 base, and 17 bases lay in between. This CDR3 is CAQSWGRRNTGELFF. Written as DNA, the CDR3 is TGTGCCCAGAGTTGGGGGCGACGGAACACCGGGGAGCTGTTTTTT.

The chain joins TRBV3-1 (or the pseudogene TRBV3-2) to TRBJ2-7; 10 bases are a match to TRBD2. Looked up from germline, CDR1 is LGHDT and CDR2 is YNNKEL (reference sequence). CDR3 length: 19 residues. With 0 bases clipped from V and 3 bases from J, the junction kept 14 bases outside the gene matches. CDR3 sequence: CASSQDTGTSATNRYEQYF. The CDR3 DNA reads TGTGCCAGCAGCCAAGACACCGGGACTAGCGCTACAAATCGCTACGAGCAGTACTTC.

This clone appeared once. The chain employs TRBV5-4 and TRBJ1-1, with TRBD1 matching 8 bases. Germline CDR1 and CDR2: SGHNT and YYREEE (reference sequence). CDR3 length equals 15 residues. V gave up 4 bases and J gave up 3 bases; unmatched junction bases: 8. The CDR3 loop reads CASSQKTGADTEAFF. The CDR3 coding sequence is TGTGCCAGCAGCCAAAAGACAGGGGCGGACACTGAAGCTTTCTTT.

V usage is TRBV5-1 and J usage is TRBJ1-2; 7 bases align to TRBD1. J was trimmed by 7 bases and V by 0 bases; bases with no gene match: 12. Germline lookup yields CDR1 SGHRS and CDR2 YFSETQ. The CDR3 runs 16 residues. Here the CDR3 DNA reads TGCGCCAGCAGCTTGGAGTCAGGGGGACAGTTGGGTGGCTACACCTTC. This translates into CASSLESGGQLGGYTF.

This clone was counted a single time. V and J are TRBV5-4 and TRBJ2-5; D unclear. Germline V gene sequence: CDR1 SGHNT, CDR2 YYREEE (reference sequence). V gave up 0 bases and J gave up 1 base, with 7 bases separating them. CDR3 length: 14 amino acids. CDR3 DNA: TGTGCCAGCAGCTTGGAATCGGGCCAAGAGACCCAGTACTTC. Translated, it gives CASSLESGQETQYF.

The chain employs TRBV27 and TRBJ1-1; D unclear. V lost 4 bases, J lost 2 bases, and 14 bases lay in between. The germline V gene encodes CDR1 MNHEY and CDR2 SMNVEV (reference sequence). The CDR3 is made up of 15 amino acids. Here the CDR3 DNA reads TGTGCCAGCAGTTCGTTCTCCCCGGGTAACACTGAAGCTTTCTTT. It is translated as CASSSFSPGNTEAFF.

A few counts support this clone. The chain joins TRBV11-2 to TRBJ2-3; D unclear. V was cut by 0 bases and J by 8 bases, with 6 bases left in between. Germline-derived CDR1 and CDR2 are SGHAT and FQNNGV. The CDR3 has 12 amino acids. CDR3 loop: CASSLERGTQYF. CDR3 nucleotide sequence: TGTGCCAGCAGCTTAGAGCGTGGTACGCAGTATTTT.

Turning to this clone: Its ends do not fully match the called genes, so a read error is possible. V usage is TRBV19 and J usage is TRBJ2-1; 9 nucleotides align to TRBD2. Germline-derived CDR1 and CDR2 are LNHDA and SQIVND (reference sequence). The CDR3 is made up of 13 amino acids. The CDR3 DNA sequence: TGTGCCAGTAGTACCTCGGGACTAGCTTCATCCCTCTTC. Translated: CASSTSGLASSLF.

This CDR3 is CASSLPGGPTEAFF. CDR3 DNA sequence: TGTGCCAGCAGCCTCCCAGGGGGTCCCACTGAAGCTTTCTTT. The V and J genes are TRBV7-9 and TRBJ1-1; 7 nucleotides align to TRBD1. Germline CDR1 and CDR2: SEHNR and FQNEAQ (reference sequence). With V trimmed by 5 bases and J by 4 bases, 7 bases remained unmatched. The CDR3 extends over 14 amino acids.

The chain uses TRBV5-1 and TRBJ1-4; a possible D gene is TRBD1 (6 bases). The CDR3 contains 15 residues. The germline V and J ends were trimmed by 4 bases and 8 bases, with 18 bases remaining between them. Per the germline V gene, CDR1 is SGHRS and CDR2 is YFSETQ. The CDR3 DNA sequence: TGCGCCAGCAGCCTCAACACAGGGTTAGGAGAAAAACTGTTTTTT. Translated, it gives CASSLNTGLGEKLFF.

The chain combines TRBV6-5 with TRBJ2-2; the match to TRBD1 covers 10 bases. V lost 2 bases to trimming and J lost 5 bases; unmatched junction nucleotides: 5. The CDR3 length is 16 residues. Germline CDR1 is MNHEY and CDR2 is SVGAGI. The CDR3, as DNA: TGTGCCAGCAGTTACGGACAGGGGGGTTGGACCGGGGAGCTGTTTTTT. It specifies CASSYGQGGWTGELFF.

The chain is built from TRBV6-5 and TRBJ2-4; perhaps TRBD1 as D (5 bases). In germline, CDR1 is MNHEY, CDR2 SVGAGI. V dropped 0 bases and J dropped 2 bases, with 8 bases sitting between them. The CDR3 has 15 residues. The CDR3, as DNA: TGTGCCAGCAGTTACTCGGACACCACCAAAAACATTCAGTACTTC. Translation: CASSYSDTTKNIQYF.